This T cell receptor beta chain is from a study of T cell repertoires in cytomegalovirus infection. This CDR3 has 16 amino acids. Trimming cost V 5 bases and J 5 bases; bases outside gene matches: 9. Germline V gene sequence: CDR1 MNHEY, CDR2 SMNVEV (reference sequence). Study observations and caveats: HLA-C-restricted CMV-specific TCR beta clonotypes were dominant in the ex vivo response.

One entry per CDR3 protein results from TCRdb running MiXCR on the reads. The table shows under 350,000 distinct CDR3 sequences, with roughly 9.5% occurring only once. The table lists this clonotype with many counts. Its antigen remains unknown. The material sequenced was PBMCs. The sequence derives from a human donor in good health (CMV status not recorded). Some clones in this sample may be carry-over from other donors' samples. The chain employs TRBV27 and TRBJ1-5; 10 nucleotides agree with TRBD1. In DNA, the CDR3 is TGTGCCAGCAGTCCGGGGGACAGGGGAATTGATCAGCCCCAGCATTTT. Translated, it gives CASSPGDRGIDQPQHF.